What follows is one TCR beta chain and its context. Its antigen is as yet unknown. From germline, CDR1 is LGHNA and CDR2 YNFKEQ. The CDR3 covers 17 residues. V dropped 0 bases and J dropped 5 bases, with 16 bases sitting between them. The sample is drawn from a study of T cell repertoires in cytomegalovirus infection. Overall study: Recently identified HLA-C-restricted CMV epitopes and well-studied HLA-B-restricted CMV epitopes were used by the study. Public signatures in TCR beta pointed to CMV infection and matching HLA type.

General study findings and limits: CMV carriers with the relevant HLA were identified by cumulative public TCR beta family frequency. HLA-C-restricted CMV-specific TCR beta clonotypes prevailed in the ex vivo response.

TCRdb itself ran the reads through MiXCR, one entry per CDR3 protein. Of roughly 500,000 distinct CDR3 sequences listed, 30% to 40% were seen once; the top ten hold around a sixth. The V and J genes are TRBV4-2 and TRBJ2-2, with no clear D. The sequence derives from a human donor in good health (CMV status not recorded). Some clones in this sample may be carry-over from other donors' samples. Source: cultured PBMCs, taken from culture after CMV antigen stimulation. In DNA form, the CDR3 reads TGTGCCAGCAGCCAAGAAGGGTACGGAACCCAAACCGGGGAGCTGTTTTTT. Protein sequence: CASSQEGYGTQTGELFF.